The T cell receptor (beta chain) described here comes from a study of blood T cell repertoires in COVID-19. Produced via immunoSEQ multiplex PCR; TCRdb's table is partial and in-frame only. The profile shows under 150,000 clones, about 90% of them singletons. V was clipped by 0 bases and J by 1 base; unmatched bases: 10. Germline-derived CDR1 and CDR2 are SGHNT and YENEEA. The CDR3 is made up of 19 amino acids. Source material: peripheral blood. V is TRBV11-3 and J is TRBJ2-2, with TRBD1 matching 8 bases. This clonotype originated in a man in his fifties or sixties with active or convalescent COVID-19. The CDR3 sequence: CASSLDLALGTGNTGELFF. DNA for the CDR3: TGTGCCAGCAGCTTAGATCTGGCTCTCGGGACAGGGAACACCGGGGAGCTGTTTTTT.